Listed below are T cell receptor beta chains from one sample, sequenced in a study of human T cells and chemical hapten exposure. From the RACE reads, TCRdb called clonotypes with MiXCR, one entry per CDR3 protein. The sample carries more than 70,000 distinct CDR3 sequences, just under 9% recorded once. Sequencing was done on a sample of whole blood. These receptors came from a female donor in good health. Some clones in this sample may be carry-over from other donors' samples. The CDR3 runs from the conserved cysteine through the conserved F or W. D genes are given only for firm matches. Only part of the rows carry a size: once, few, many, or a class if the clone is expanded.

v_call: TRBV12-3/TRBV12-4; cdr3_length: 13; clone_size: NA; d_call: NA; j_call: TRBJ2-7; cdr3_nt: TGTGCCAGCAGTTTGTCCCGGGGGTACGAGCAGTACTTC; cdr3_aa: CASSLSRGYEQYF
v_call: TRBV12-3/TRBV12-4; cdr3_length: 15; clone_size: few; d_call: NA; j_call: TRBJ2-1; cdr3_nt: TGTGCCAGCAGTCCCACTATGGTCTCCTACAATGAGCAGTTCTTC; cdr3_aa: CASSPTMVSYNEQFF
v_call: TRBV7-8; cdr3_length: 17; clone_size: NA; d_call: TRBD2; j_call: TRBJ2-3; cdr3_nt: TGTGCCAGCAGCTTAGTACCTTCTAGCGGGAGTAGAGATACGCAGTATTTT; cdr3_aa: CASSLVPSSGSRDTQYF
v_call: TRBV27; cdr3_length: 16; clone_size: many; d_call: TRBD2; j_call: TRBJ2-3; cdr3_nt: TGTGCCAGCAGTTTATCGTCTAGCGGGTTTGGAGATACGCAGTATTTT; cdr3_aa: CASSLSSSGFGDTQYF
v_call: TRBV6-2/TRBV6-3; cdr3_length: 15; clone_size: many; d_call: TRBD2; j_call: TRBJ2-5; cdr3_nt: TGTGCCAGCAGACCAGCGGGAAGGATTGAAGAGACCCAGTACTTC; cdr3_aa: CASRPAGRIEETQYF
v_call: TRBV29-1; cdr3_length: 14; clone_size: many; d_call: TRBD1; j_call: TRBJ2-6; cdr3_nt: TGCAGCGCGGGACAGGGGAACGGGGCCAACGTCCTGACTTTC; cdr3_aa: CSAGQGNGANVLTF
v_call: TRBV9; cdr3_length: 19; clone_size: NA; d_call: TRBD2; j_call: TRBJ2-1; cdr3_nt: TGTGCCAGCAGAGACTCTACGGACCTACTAGCGCCTACCTACAATGAGCAGTTCTTC; cdr3_aa: CASRDSTDLLAPTYNEQFF
v_call: TRBV7-9; cdr3_length: 16; clone_size: few; d_call: TRBD2; j_call: TRBJ2-3; cdr3_nt: TGTGCCAGCAGCCCCGGACTAGCGGGAGGGGGAGATACGCAGTATTTT; cdr3_aa: CASSPGLAGGGDTQYF
v_call: TRBV28; cdr3_length: 14; clone_size: many; d_call: TRBD1; j_call: TRBJ2-7; cdr3_nt: TGTGCCAGCAGTCCCGGACAGGGGGCTTACGAGCAGTACTTC; cdr3_aa: CASSPGQGAYEQYF
v_call: TRBV7-2; cdr3_length: 14; clone_size: NA; d_call: NA; j_call: TRBJ1-6; cdr3_nt: TGTGCCAGCAGCCTACTGGCTTATAATTCACCCCTCCACTTT; cdr3_aa: CASSLLAYNSPLHF
v_call: TRBV29-1; cdr3_length: 14; clone_size: many; d_call: TRBD2; j_call: TRBJ2-1; cdr3_nt: TGCAGCGTTGAACTAGCGGGAGGGTACAATGAGCAGTTCTTC; cdr3_aa: CSVELAGGYNEQFF
v_call: TRBV29-1; cdr3_length: 15; clone_size: many; d_call: NA; j_call: TRBJ1-3; cdr3_nt: TGCAGCGTTGACGAGGGTAGGCTGCCTGGAAACACCATATATTTT; cdr3_aa: CSVDEGRLPGNTIYF
v_call: TRBV7-2; cdr3_length: 15; clone_size: many; d_call: TRBD1; j_call: TRBJ1-5; cdr3_nt: TGTGCCAGCAGCCCAGGACAGGGGCTTAATCAGCCCCAGCATTTT; cdr3_aa: CASSPGQGLNQPQHF
v_call: TRBV18; cdr3_length: 15; clone_size: few; d_call: NA; j_call: TRBJ1-3; cdr3_nt: TGTGCCAGCTCACCACGGTTATCCTCTGGAAACACCATATATTTT; cdr3_aa: CASSPRLSSGNTIYF
v_call: TRBV6-5; cdr3_length: 15; clone_size: few; d_call: NA; j_call: TRBJ2-1; cdr3_nt: TGTGCCAGCGGTTATGGTGGCTTTGGAGACAATGAGCAGTTCTTC; cdr3_aa: CASGYGGFGDNEQFF
v_call: TRBV20-1; cdr3_length: 14; clone_size: many; d_call: NA; j_call: TRBJ2-3; cdr3_nt: TGCAGTGCTGCGGGACCTTATTCAGCAGATACGCAGTATTTT; cdr3_aa: CSAAGPYSADTQYF
v_call: TRBV28; cdr3_length: 14; clone_size: few; d_call: NA; j_call: TRBJ2-7; cdr3_nt: TGTGCCAGCAGTTTTAGCACAGGGAATGACGAGCAGTACTTC; cdr3_aa: CASSFSTGNDEQYF
v_call: TRBV20-1; cdr3_length: 15; clone_size: many; d_call: NA; j_call: TRBJ2-3; cdr3_nt: TGCAGTGCTAGAGAACTAGGGGACTTCACAGATACGCAGTATTTT; cdr3_aa: CSARELGDFTDTQYF
v_call: TRBV10-3; cdr3_length: 15; clone_size: few; d_call: TRBD2; j_call: TRBJ2-3; cdr3_nt: TGTGCCGCGGGGAGGACTAGCGGGAATCTTGATACGCAGTATTTT; cdr3_aa: CAAGRTSGNLDTQYF
v_call: TRBV5-1; cdr3_length: 13; clone_size: few; d_call: NA; j_call: TRBJ2-5; cdr3_nt: TGCGCCAGCAGCTTGGCCAATTTTGAGACCCAGTACTTC; cdr3_aa: CASSLANFETQYF
v_call: TRBV7-9; cdr3_length: 14; clone_size: NA; d_call: NA; j_call: TRBJ1-4; cdr3_nt: TGTGCCAGCAGCTTCAGTTCAACTAATGAAAAACTGTTTTTT; cdr3_aa: CASSFSSTNEKLFF
v_call: TRBV28; cdr3_length: 14; clone_size: many; d_call: NA; j_call: TRBJ2-3; cdr3_nt: TGTGCCAGCAACACAGCGGGCAGCACAGATACGCAGTATTTT; cdr3_aa: CASNTAGSTDTQYF
v_call: TRBV29-1; cdr3_length: 12; clone_size: many; d_call: TRBD1; j_call: TRBJ2-3; cdr3_nt: TGCAGCGTAGGGACAGGGACTCATACGCAGTATTTT; cdr3_aa: CSVGTGTHTQYF
v_call: TRBV29-1; cdr3_length: 12; clone_size: NA; d_call: NA; j_call: TRBJ2-1; cdr3_nt: TGCAGCTGTTGGACAGCCAACAATGAGCAGTTCTTC; cdr3_aa: CSCWTANNEQFF
v_call: TRBV5-1; cdr3_length: 16; clone_size: NA; d_call: TRBD2; j_call: TRBJ2-1; cdr3_nt: TGCGCCAGCAGCTTCGTAACTAGCGGGGGATACAATGAGCAGTTCTTC; cdr3_aa: CASSFVTSGGYNEQFF
v_call: TRBV5-1; cdr3_length: 15; clone_size: few; d_call: NA; j_call: TRBJ1-4; cdr3_nt: TGCGCCAGCAGCTTGGATCGGGCAACTAATGAAAAACTGTTTTTT; cdr3_aa: CASSLDRATNEKLFF
v_call: TRBV2; cdr3_length: 14; clone_size: many; d_call: NA; j_call: TRBJ1-1; cdr3_nt: TGTGCCAGCAAAACAGGGCAGCTTCTGGCTGAAGCTTTCTTT; cdr3_aa: CASKTGQLLAEAFF
v_call: TRBV4-1; cdr3_length: 12; clone_size: NA; d_call: NA; j_call: TRBJ1-1; cdr3_nt: TGCGCCAGCAGCCAGGGGCCGAGTGAAGCTTTCTTT; cdr3_aa: CASSQGPSEAFF
v_call: TRBV6-6; cdr3_length: 15; clone_size: NA; d_call: TRBD2; j_call: TRBJ2-7; cdr3_nt: TGTGCCAGCAGTTACTCTCTAGCGGGAGGCTACGAGCAGTACTTC; cdr3_aa: CASSYSLAGGYEQYF
v_call: TRBV28; cdr3_length: 13; clone_size: few; d_call: NA; j_call: TRBJ1-5; cdr3_nt: TGTGCCAGCAGTACTCGGACAGACCAGAGGTGGCATTTT; cdr3_aa: CASSTRTDQRWHF
v_call: TRBV7-2; cdr3_length: 15; clone_size: few; d_call: TRBD2; j_call: TRBJ2-7; cdr3_nt: TGTGCCAGCAGCCCCGCCGGGACTAGCGCCTACGAGCAGTACTTC; cdr3_aa: CASSPAGTSAYEQYF
v_call: TRBV12-3/TRBV12-4; cdr3_length: 15; clone_size: many; d_call: NA; j_call: TRBJ2-1; cdr3_nt: TGTGCCAGCAGTTTATTTGGGATGGGGGACAATGAGCAGTTCTTC; cdr3_aa: CASSLFGMGDNEQFF
v_call: TRBV19; cdr3_length: 19; clone_size: NA; d_call: TRBD1; j_call: TRBJ2-1; cdr3_nt: TGTGCCAGTACCGATCCGGGACAGGGGGCGAGCGGGCTGAACAATGAGCAGTTCTTC; cdr3_aa: CASTDPGQGASGLNNEQFF
v_call: TRBV2; cdr3_length: 12; clone_size: few; d_call: NA; j_call: TRBJ1-6; cdr3_nt: TGTGCCAGCAGTGAACGGAATTCACCCCTCCACTTT; cdr3_aa: CASSERNSPLHF
v_call: TRBV5-4; cdr3_length: 17; clone_size: NA; d_call: NA; j_call: TRBJ2-1; cdr3_nt: TGTGCCAGCAGCTTGGGGAGGGGGACACCTACCTACAATGAGCAGTTCTTC; cdr3_aa: CASSLGRGTPTYNEQFF
v_call: TRBV7-6; cdr3_length: 15; clone_size: few; d_call: TRBD1; j_call: TRBJ2-1; cdr3_nt: TGTGCCAGCAGCAGGGGGGACAGGGGTATTAATGAGCAGTTCTTC; cdr3_aa: CASSRGDRGINEQFF
v_call: TRBV5-1; cdr3_length: 15; clone_size: NA; d_call: TRBD1; j_call: TRBJ2-2; cdr3_nt: TGCGCCAGCAGTCTTGAGACAGGGGTTACCGGGGAGCTGTTTTTT; cdr3_aa: CASSLETGVTGELFF
v_call: TRBV24-1; cdr3_length: 13; clone_size: many; d_call: NA; j_call: TRBJ2-3; cdr3_nt: TGTGCCACCACCGGACGGAACACAGATACGCAGTATTTT; cdr3_aa: CATTGRNTDTQYF
v_call: TRBV11-3; cdr3_length: 14; clone_size: many; d_call: NA; j_call: TRBJ2-1; cdr3_nt: TGTGCCAGCAGCCCTACTACTAGGGGGAATGAGCAGTTCTTC; cdr3_aa: CASSPTTRGNEQFF
v_call: TRBV2; cdr3_length: 14; clone_size: NA; d_call: TRBD1; j_call: TRBJ2-3; cdr3_nt: TGTGCCAGCAGGCCGGGACAGTACACAGATACGCAGTATTTT; cdr3_aa: CASRPGQYTDTQYF
v_call: TRBV1; cdr3_length: 17; clone_size: NA; d_call: NA; j_call: TRBJ2-3; cdr3_nt: TGCACCAGCAGCCAGCGGAGGAACAGCCGAGCGGCATATACGCAGTATTTT; cdr3_aa: CTSSQRRNSRAAYTQYF
v_call: TRBV6-6; cdr3_length: 13; clone_size: NA; d_call: NA; j_call: TRBJ2-7; cdr3_nt: TGTGCCAGCAGTTACTATCGGACGGACGAGCAGTACTTC; cdr3_aa: CASSYYRTDEQYF
v_call: TRBV20-1; cdr3_length: 14; clone_size: NA; d_call: TRBD2; j_call: TRBJ2-7; cdr3_nt: TGCAGTGCCACGAATGCGGGAGGGTCCTACGAGCAGTACTTC; cdr3_aa: CSATNAGGSYEQYF
v_call: TRBV20-1; cdr3_length: 16; clone_size: many; d_call: NA; j_call: TRBJ2-7; cdr3_nt: TGCAGTGCTAGAGACTTTAGAACTTCGGGAGACTACGAGCAGTACTTC; cdr3_aa: CSARDFRTSGDYEQYF
v_call: TRBV7-2; cdr3_length: 18; clone_size: NA; d_call: NA; j_call: TRBJ2-3; cdr3_nt: TGTGCCAGCAGCTTGGCTCCCTTCGGACTACTACAGGGAGATACGCAGTATTTT; cdr3_aa: CASSLAPFGLLQGDTQYF
v_call: TRBV28; cdr3_length: 19; clone_size: many; d_call: NA; j_call: TRBJ1-4; cdr3_nt: TGTGCCAGCAGTCCCCGATATGACAGATTCTTGGGTACTAATGAAAAACTGTTTTTT; cdr3_aa: CASSPRYDRFLGTNEKLFF
v_call: TRBV29-1; cdr3_length: 13; clone_size: few; d_call: NA; j_call: TRBJ2-5; cdr3_nt: TGCAGCGTTGAAGGGGGGCAGCAAGAGACCCAGTACTTC; cdr3_aa: CSVEGGQQETQYF
v_call: TRBV2; cdr3_length: 15; clone_size: few; d_call: NA; j_call: TRBJ1-1; cdr3_nt: TGTGCCAGCAGTGTTGAACAGGGACGGAACACTGAAGCTTTCTTT; cdr3_aa: CASSVEQGRNTEAFF
v_call: TRBV5-1; cdr3_length: 13; clone_size: few; d_call: TRBD2; j_call: TRBJ2-1; cdr3_nt: TGCGCCAGCAGCTGGGGGACTAGTAATGAGCAGTTCTTC; cdr3_aa: CASSWGTSNEQFF
v_call: TRBV20-1; cdr3_length: 15; clone_size: NA; d_call: TRBD2; j_call: TRBJ2-7; cdr3_nt: TGCAGTGCTATCCCCCCCGGGACTAGCTTTTACGAGCAGTACTTC; cdr3_aa: CSAIPPGTSFYEQYF
v_call: TRBV6-5; cdr3_length: 14; clone_size: NA; d_call: NA; j_call: TRBJ1-1; cdr3_nt: TGTGCCAGCAGTTACGGTTTGGACGACACTGAAGCTTTCTTT; cdr3_aa: CASSYGLDDTEAFF
v_call: TRBV6-2/TRBV6-3; cdr3_length: 16; clone_size: few; d_call: TRBD2; j_call: TRBJ2-2; cdr3_nt: TGTGCCACTCTAAACCGGGAGGGCTATGCAGCCGGGGAGCTGTTTTTT; cdr3_aa: CATLNREGYAAGELFF
v_call: TRBV6-5; cdr3_length: 12; clone_size: NA; d_call: NA; j_call: TRBJ2-2; cdr3_nt: TGTGCCAGCAGTTTTAACTCCGGGGAGCTGTTTTTT; cdr3_aa: CASSFNSGELFF
v_call: TRBV7-2; cdr3_length: 14; clone_size: NA; d_call: TRBD2; j_call: TRBJ2-7; cdr3_nt: TGTGCCAGCAGGTTAGCGGGAGGCACCTACGAGCAGTACTTC; cdr3_aa: CASRLAGGTYEQYF